The 8 T cell receptor beta chains given below trace back to one sample, sequenced in a study of T cells in narcolepsy. Measured with immunoSEQ multiplex PCR; TCRdb has only the in-frame clones, and not every one. The sample holds just over 20,000 clones, 90% to 95% seen once. Input material: CD45RA- memory CD4+ T cells from PBMCs. These receptors came from a human donor with narcolepsy.

V is TRBV11-2 and J is TRBJ1-1; a possible D gene is TRBD1 (5 bases). The CDR3 runs to 14 residues. The germline gives CDR1 SGHAT, CDR2 FQNNGV. Trimming removed 3 bases at V and 5 bases at J, with 13 bases between. This CDR3 reads CASSFEWGRTEAFF. The CDR3, as DNA: TGTGCCAGCAGCTTTGAGTGGGGGAGGACTGAAGCTTTCTTT.

The count of this clone is one. This sequence joins TRBV7-2 and TRBJ2-1; 10 bases map to TRBD2. CDR1 is SGHTA and CDR2 is FQGNSA in the germline V gene. Germline trimming cut 4 bases from V and 7 bases from J; bases unmatched to any gene: 13. The CDR3 contains 17 residues. The CDR3: CASSSFRRLAGANEQFF. Here the CDR3 DNA reads TGTGCCAGCAGCTCCTTCAGGCGGCTAGCGGGAGCTAATGAGCAGTTCTTC.

The V gene is TRBV9, the J gene TRBJ1-6; the D gene is possibly TRBD1 (5 bases). This CDR3 contains 14 residues. Between the trimmed V and J ends, which lost 0 bases and 8 bases, there was a span of 9 bases. The germline V gene encodes CDR1 SGDLS and CDR2 YYNGEE. As DNA, the CDR3 is TGTGCCAGCAGCGTAGCTTTAGGGGATTCACCCCTCCACTTT. Its translation is CASSVALGDSPLHF.

This chain connects TRBV5-4 to TRBJ2-2; D is uncertain. Germline CDR1 and CDR2: SGHNT and YYREEE (reference sequence). The V end lost 2 bases, the J end lost 7 bases, and 21 bases lay between the germline ends. This CDR3 contains 17 residues. The CDR3 sequence: CASSFRSSPRFGGELFF. In nucleotides, the CDR3 is TGTGCCAGCAGCTTCCGCTCGTCCCCTAGATTTGGCGGGGAGCTGTTTTTT.

The chain couples TRBV14 to TRBJ1-2; 7 bases agree with TRBD1. The CDR3 has 14 amino acids. V dropped 3 bases and J dropped 7; count of bases not matched to a gene: 8. Germline V gene sequence: CDR1 SGHDN, CDR2 FVKESK. DNA of the CDR3: TGTGCCAGCAGCCACCTAGGACAGGTGGCTGGCTACACCTTC. Translating it yields CASSHLGQVAGYTF.

The rearrangement links TRBV9 to TRBJ1-2, with no clear D. Germline loops: CDR1 SGDLS, CDR2 YYNGEE. Trimming removed 1 base from V and 5 bases from J, with 9 bases in between. The CDR3 is 13 amino acids. CDR3 sequence: CASSVSRSYGYTF. The CDR3 nucleotides are TGTGCCAGCAGCGTATCCCGGTCATATGGCTACACCTTC.

This sequence joins TRBV28 and TRBJ2-1; TRBD1 matches at 8 bases. Germline lookup yields CDR1 MDHEN and CDR2 SYDVKM. This CDR3 is 16 amino acids long. V dropped 6 bases and J dropped 0; count of bases not matched to a gene: 7. CDR3 sequence (DNA): TGTGCCAGCAGCGACCGGACAGGGAGCTCCTACAATGAGCAGTTCTTC. It yields the protein CASSDRTGSSYNEQFF. Filled out from reference TRBV28 and TRBJ2-1, the complete variable domain reads DVKVTQSSRYLVKRTGEKVFLECVQDMDHENMFWYRQDPGLGLRLIYFSYDVKMKEKGDIPEGYSVSREKKERFSLILESASTNQTSMYLCASSDRTGSSYNEQFFGPGTRLTVL.

As for this clone: This sample includes further DNA sequences coding for the same CDR3. For the CDR3, the DNA is TGTGCCAGCAGCCCCGCAGATACGCAGTATTTT. Amino acids: CASSPADTQYF. V and J are TRBV7-9 and TRBJ2-3, with D unclear. The CDR3 covers 11 residues. V was cut by 5 bases and J by 4 bases, with 4 bases left in between. CDR1 is SEHNR, CDR2 FQNEAQ, per germline (reference sequence).